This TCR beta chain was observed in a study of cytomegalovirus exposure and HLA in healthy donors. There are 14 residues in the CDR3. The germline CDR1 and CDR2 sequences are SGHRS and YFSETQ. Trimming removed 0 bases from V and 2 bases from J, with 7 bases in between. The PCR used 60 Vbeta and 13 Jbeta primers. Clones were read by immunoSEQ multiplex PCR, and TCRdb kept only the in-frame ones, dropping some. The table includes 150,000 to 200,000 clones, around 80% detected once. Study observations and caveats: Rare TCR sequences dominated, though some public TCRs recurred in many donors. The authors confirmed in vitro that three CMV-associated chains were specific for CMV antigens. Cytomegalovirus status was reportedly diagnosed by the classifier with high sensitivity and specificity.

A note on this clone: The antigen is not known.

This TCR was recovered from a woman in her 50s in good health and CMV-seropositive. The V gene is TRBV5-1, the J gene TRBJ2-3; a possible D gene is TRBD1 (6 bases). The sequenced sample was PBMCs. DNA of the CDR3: TGCGCCAGCAGCTTGGGACAGGCCACAGATACGCAGTATTTT. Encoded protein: CASSLGQATDTQYF.